A single T cell receptor beta chain is shown here with its context. The data are from a study of T cell responses to AZD1222 COVID-19 vaccine. Trimming pared 4 bases from V and 4 bases from J, leaving 17 bases between. Germline V lookup: CDR1 LGHNT, CDR2 FRNRAP. The CDR3 is 15 residues long. Assay used: immunoSEQ multiplex PCR; TCRdb lists only in-frame clones, some missing. The sample includes 120,000 to 150,000 clones, about nine tenths of them seen just once. Sequencing was performed on peripheral blood, taken on day 0 of AZD1222 vaccination. This rearrangement joins TRBV12-5 to TRBJ2-7; the D is unclear. The TCR sequence derives from an adult in good health. The CDR3 DNA follows: TGTGCTAGTGGTTCGTTGAGGTCCAGGCCTTACGAGCAGTACTTC. Translating it yields CASGSLRSRPYEQYF. The full variable domain, rest sourced from reference TRBV12-5 and TRBJ2-7, is DARVTQTPRHKVTEMGQEVTMRCQPILGHNTVFWYRQTMMQGLELLAYFRNRAPLDDSGMPKDRFSAEMPDATLATLKIQPSEPRDSAVYFCASGSLRSRPYEQYFGPGTRLTVT.